This T cell receptor (beta chain) was captured in a study of cytomegalovirus exposure and HLA in healthy donors. Study-wide background: The 550 to 700 first-cohort repertoires and the 95 to 150 validation repertoires shared the same platform, a later analysis reported.

Germline V gene lookup returns CDR1 SGHNT and CDR2 YYREEE (reference sequence). V lost 1 base, J lost 10 bases, and 8 bases stayed unmatched. The CDR3 runs 15 residues. Using immunoSEQ multiplex PCR, the repertoire was profiled, and TCRdb retains in-frame clones only, with some absent. This sample has roughly 65,000 clones; approximately 92% occur once, and the top ten carry approximately 5%. A note on this clone: Its cognate antigen is unknown.

Study-wide points: It was found in a later analysis that first-cohort TCR clusters tended to co-occur in the 95 to 150 validation repertoires. Some TCR beta chains (approximately 180 of them) were listed as cytomegalovirus-associated. Reports indicated that the classifier achieved high specificity and sensitivity in diagnosing cytomegalovirus status.

This clonotype was obtained from a man between 18 and 29 years old in good health and CMV-seropositive. Sequencing was performed on PBMCs. The gene calls are TRBV5-4 and TRBJ2-3, with 11 bases lining up with TRBD2. CDR3: CASSLSSLAGGPQYF. For the CDR3, the DNA is TGTGCCAGCAGCTTGTCGTCCCTAGCGGGAGGCCCGCAGTATTTT.